A selection of T cell receptor beta chains follows, all from one sample in a study of T cells in Graves' hyperthyroidism and ophthalmopathy. Using its own MiXCR run on the multiplex PCR reads, TCRdb lists one record per CDR3 protein. The sample contains 800,000 or so distinct CDR3 sequences, 35% to 40% of which appear only once. Sequenced material: blood. The receptor set was obtained from a man between 18 and 35 years old with Graves' hyperthyroidism. CDR3s include the opening cysteine and the closing phenylalanine or tryptophan. Each record gives: V gene, clone size, J gene, D gene, CDR3 protein, CDR3 DNA. D genes are given only for firm matches. A clone size is listed for some rows: how often the clone was seen (once, few, many), or a class if it is expanded.

>TRBV4-1|-|TRBJ2-7|TRBD2
CASSPEAGDYSYEQYF
TGTGCCAGCAGCCCCGAGGCGGGGGACTACTCCTACGAGCAGTACTTC
>TRBV7-2|many|TRBJ2-2|TRBD1
CASSSTGRNTGELFF
TGTGCCAGCAGCTCGACAGGGAGGAACACCGGGGAGCTGTTTTTT
>TRBV7-2|many|TRBJ1-6|-
CASSLASGDSPLHF
TGTGCCAGCAGCTTAGCTTCCGGGGACTCACCCCTCCACTTT
>TRBV4-1|-|TRBJ2-3|-
CASSQFGGTDTQYF
TGCGCCAGCAGCCAATTTGGGGGAACAGATACGCAGTATTTT
>TRBV7-7|many|TRBJ2-7|-
CASSLEQGQEQYF
TGTGCTAGCAGCTTAGAGCAGGGACAAGAGCAGTACTTC
>TRBV29-1|many|TRBJ1-2|-
CSVDEVPVGYTF
TGCAGCGTTGATGAGGTTCCGGTGGGCTACACCTTC
>TRBV7-2|-|TRBJ1-4|TRBD1
CASSYGDRGNGKLFF
TGTGCCAGCAGCTACGGGGACAGGGGCAATGGAAAACTGTTTTTT
>TRBV4-2|-|TRBJ2-5|-
CASSPSMGETQYF
TGTGCCAGCAGCCCGAGCATGGGGGAGACCCAGTACTTC
>TRBV7-2|-|TRBJ2-5|TRBD1
CAWSVGPGQQETQYF
TGTGCCTGGAGCGTAGGACCGGGACAGCAAGAGACCCAGTACTTC
>TRBV20-1|many|TRBJ1-4|-
CSAPPRGRVNEKLFF
TGCAGTGCTCCCCCCCGTGGGAGGGTTAATGAAAAACTGTTTTTT
>TRBV2|-|TRBJ1-3|-
CASRERAGSGGNTIYF
TGTGCCAGCAGGGAGAGGGCAGGGTCTGGCGGAAACACCATATATTTT
>TRBV29-1|many|TRBJ2-7|-
CSVGNVQGYEQYF
TGCAGCGTAGGAAACGTACAGGGTTACGAGCAGTACTTC
>TRBV4-2|few|TRBJ2-5|TRBD2
CASSRRDGREFETQYF
TGTGCCAGCAGCCGACGGGATGGGAGGGAGTTTGAGACCCAGTACTTC
>TRBV2|-|TRBJ2-7|TRBD2
CASNPTSGSYEQYF
TGTGCCAGCAACCCGACTAGCGGGAGTTACGAGCAGTACTTC
>TRBV4-1|-|TRBJ2-5|-
CASSQDPGRYQETQYF
TGCGCCAGCAGCCAAGATCCAGGGAGGTACCAAGAGACCCAGTACTTC
>TRBV19|-|TRBJ1-5|TRBD1
CASRSLAVTGEQPQHF
TGTGCCAGTCGTAGTTTGGCGGTCACAGGGGAGCAGCCCCAGCATTTT
>TRBV7-9|-|TRBJ1-1|-
CASSFSARTAFTEAFF
TGTGCCAGCAGCTTCAGCGCACGGACAGCCTTCACTGAAGCTTTCTTT
>TRBV19|-|TRBJ2-5|TRBD2
CASNPRGVGETQYF
TGTGCCAGTAATCCACGGGGGGTAGGAGAGACCCAGTACTTC
>TRBV9|many|TRBJ1-1|-
CASSVGKGLTEAFF
TGTGCCAGCAGCGTAGGTAAGGGCCTCACTGAAGCTTTCTTT
>TRBV6-5|-|TRBJ1-6|-
CASTYRDNSPLHF
TGTGCCAGCACCTACAGAGATAATTCACCCCTCCACTTT
>TRBV10-3|-|TRBJ2-7|TRBD2
CAITAGGLEQYF
TGTGCCATCACCGCGGGGGGGCTCGAGCAGTACTTC
>TRBV6-5|-|TRBJ1-1|-
CASSYQGRLSTEAFF
TGTGCCAGCAGTTACCAGGGGCGCCTGAGCACTGAAGCTTTCTTT
>TRBV20-1|many|TRBJ1-1|-
CSARLLNTEAFF
TGCAGTGCTAGACTGCTGAACACTGAAGCTTTCTTT
>TRBV20-1|few|TRBJ1-1|-
CSASMGNTEAFF
TGCAGTGCTAGTATGGGGAACACTGAAGCTTTCTTT
>TRBV9|many|TRBJ1-2|-
CASSVGSANYGYTF
TGTGCCAGCAGCGTAGGGTCAGCCAACTATGGCTACACCTTC
>TRBV12-3/TRBV12-4|few|TRBJ1-1|-
CASSSSQASGTEAFF
TGTGCCAGCAGTTCCTCACAGGCCTCAGGGACTGAAGCTTTCTTT
>TRBV19|few|TRBJ1-3|-
CASRDIKDSGNTIYF
TGTGCCAGTAGGGATATAAAGGACTCTGGAAACACCATATATTTT
>TRBV20-1|many|TRBJ1-2|-
CSALGGGVSYGYTF
TGCAGTGCCTTAGGTGGGGGCGTATCCTATGGCTACACCTTC
>TRBV11-2|-|TRBJ2-7|TRBD1
CASSSTIWGQRYGQYF
TGTGCCAGCAGCTCAACGATTTGGGGACAGCGGTACGGGCAGTACTTC
>TRBV7-9|-|TRBJ1-1|TRBD1
CASRDQPGTANTEAFF
TGTGCCAGCAGGGATCAGCCCGGGACAGCGAACACTGAAGCTTTCTTT
>TRBV7-2|-|TRBJ2-7|TRBD2
CASSLNGLAGGYYEQYF
TGTGCCAGCAGCTTAAATGGACTAGCGGGAGGCTACTACGAGCAGTACTTC
>TRBV29-1|many|TRBJ2-5|TRBD1
CSVEHGQGEEETQYF
TGCAGCGTTGAGCACGGACAGGGGGAGGAAGAGACCCAGTACTTC
>TRBV2|many|TRBJ2-5|TRBD2
CASSVGLADQETQYF
TGTGCCAGCAGTGTAGGTCTAGCGGATCAAGAGACCCAGTACTTC
>TRBV20-1|few|TRBJ1-2|-
CSASSGGYTF
TGCAGTGCTAGCTCGGGGGGCTACACCTTC
>TRBV9|-|TRBJ2-7|-
CASNPTGASYEQYF
TGTGCCAGCAACCCAACCGGGGCCTCCTACGAGCAGTACTTC
>TRBV5-4|few|TRBJ1-1|-
CASSLGPRGVDTEAFF
TGTGCCAGCAGCTTGGGACCCCGGGGGGTCGACACTGAAGCTTTCTTT
>TRBV28|-|TRBJ1-5|-
CASTWWANQPQHF
TGTGCCAGCACCTGGTGGGCCAATCAGCCCCAGCATTTT
>TRBV11-2|-|TRBJ1-2|-
CASSPGPTSYGYTF
TGTGCCAGCAGCCCGGGACCCACTAGCTATGGCTACACCTTC
>TRBV5-1|-|TRBJ2-2|TRBD1
CASSLNRGHHGELFF
TGCGCCAGCAGCTTGAACAGGGGGCATCACGGGGAGCTGTTTTTT
>TRBV15|many|TRBJ1-5|TRBD1
CATSRDGTGNQPQHF
TGTGCCACCAGCAGGGACGGGACAGGGAACCAGCCCCAGCATTTT
>TRBV7-3|many|TRBJ2-2|TRBD1
CASSARTGDGTGELFF
TGTGCCAGCAGCGCCCGGACAGGGGATGGTACCGGGGAGCTGTTTTTT
>TRBV10-3|-|TRBJ1-4|-
CAISAVFPGTQAEKLFF
TGTGCCATCAGTGCCGTTTTCCCCGGGACGCAGGCGGAAAAACTGTTTTTT
>TRBV7-2|-|TRBJ2-7|-
CASSLVAGLYEQYF
TGTGCCAGCAGCTTAGTTGCGGGACTCTACGAGCAGTACTTC
>TRBV9|-|TRBJ1-1|-
CASSPRWWQADEAFF
TGTGCCAGCAGCCCAAGGTGGTGGCAGGCCGATGAAGCTTTCTTT
>TRBV4-1|-|TRBJ1-1|TRBD1
CASSQYEGASTEAFF
TGCGCCAGCAGCCAATACGAGGGGGCGAGCACTGAAGCTTTCTTT
>TRBV6-1|-|TRBJ1-1|-
CASSEAVDGAFF
TGTGCCAGCAGTGAAGCCGTTGATGGAGCTTTCTTT
>TRBV29-1|-|TRBJ1-1|-
CSVPHGGTEAFF
TGCAGCGTTCCACACGGAGGTACTGAAGCTTTCTTT
>TRBV6-4|-|TRBJ1-6|-
CASVASASSPLHF
TGTGCCAGCGTGGCTTCGGCAAGTTCACCCCTCCACTTT
>TRBV2|many|TRBJ2-2|-
CASRVDGTAGELFF
TGTGCCAGCAGGGTTGACGGAACTGCCGGGGAGCTGTTTTTT
>TRBV7-9|-|TRBJ1-3|-
CASSFQTGYGNTIYF
TGTGCCAGCAGCTTTCAGACGGGATATGGAAACACCATATATTTT
>TRBV20-1|-|TRBJ2-7|-
CSAAPGSAYEQYF
TGCAGTGCCGCCCCCGGTTCCGCCTACGAGCAGTACTTC